The present TCR beta chain was sequenced within a study of blood T cell repertoires in COVID-19 (dated by TCRdb to about 2020). The study in broad terms: Samples covering the acute and convalescent phases of COVID-19 were provided by collaborators in the United States, Italy and Spain. Nearly every sample came with metadata listing a de-identified subject ID, COVID-19 status, age in years and sex. Where HLA class I and class II types were available, the types were taken from metadata supplied by the sample provider, not from assay-based typing. The prospective study material was composed of cDNA or gDNA derived from T cells, B-cell-depleted T cells, or PBMCs. The dataset comprised deeply sampled blood TCRbeta repertoires from subjects exposed to, actively infected with, or recovered from COVID-19. A freely available public database, intended as a resource for researchers studying the immune response to SARS-CoV-2, is where the repertoires were released. Samples came from the ongoing ImmuneRACE study (first 160 participants) plus 1,254 subjects from 6 global collaborators. General findings and caveats noted by the study authors: How much clinical and demographic metadata was included differed by source and by participant, and the metadata was provided uncurated.

The collaborating institutions used their own protocols to collect whole blood in K2EDTA tubes. For TCRbeta analysis, collaborators shipped samples in one of three forms: frozen whole blood, isolated PBMCs, or DNA extracted from either of those sample types. This clone was counted once. The target of this receptor is not known. The input lacks base qualities; no much larger clone sits a single base away. The CDR3, cysteine through phenylalanine, is 14 amino acids long. The only DNA kept is the CDR3, 42 bases in frame from the first base. The CDR1 and CDR2 encoded by the germline V gene are SGDLS and YYNGEE. At the junction V is shortened by 4 bases and J by 0 bases, with 8 bases in between. TCRbeta CDR3 regions were amplified from genomic DNA by means of the immunoSEQ Assay, a bias-controlled multiplex PCR. The source study handled its data this way. Nucleated cell counts per sample were estimated from amplification of reference gene primers within the assay. To quantify the absolute abundance of each unique TCRbeta CDR3 rearrangement, sequence reads were collapsed and filtered. For each sample, productive Simpson clonality was calculated as the square root of Simpson's diversity index over productive rearrangements. The source is immuneACCESS, and TCRdb retained only in-frame sequences with V and J called. Part of the clones is not carried over; for the studies checked, unresolved V genes explain less than half of this, and the remainder is unexplained. V, J and clone size reflect that table, while D and trimming were determined from the DNA. A total of around 300,000 clones appear in this sample, roughly 89% of them only once. Clones ranked in the top ten supply 2.5% to 3.5% of the sample.

The sample taken for sequencing was peripheral blood. The sequence derives from a woman in her twenties or thirties with active or convalescent COVID-19. In this chain, TRBV9 is recombined with TRBJ2-1, with a tentative D gene TRBD2 over 6 matching bases. The nucleotides are TGTGCCAGCAGCACGACTAGCTCCTACAATGAGCAGTTCTTC. This sequence encodes CASSTTSSYNEQFF.